These 21 T cell receptor beta chains were sequenced from one sample in a study of control samples from healthy donors and cancer patients. TCRdb keeps only in-frame clones here, not all; method: immunoSEQ multiplex PCR. In the table there are 100,000 to 150,000 clones, around 94% of which are singletons. The sample consisted of PBMCs. The receptor set was obtained from an elderly man with head and neck cancer.

The rearrangement links TRBV5-5 to TRBJ2-3; TRBD1 matches at 10 bases. This CDR3 has 15 amino acids. V trimming: 2 bases; J trimming: 3 bases; junction bases outside the gene matches: 3. The germline CDR1 and CDR2 sequences are SGHKS and YYEKEE (reference sequence). CDR3 loop: CASSFADRGTDTQYF. The CDR3 DNA is TGTGCCAGCAGCTTTGCGGACAGGGGGACAGATACGCAGTATTTT.

Points on this clone: The junction and the germline gene differ at one end; a read error may be behind it. J is TRBJ2-2 and V is TRBV5-1, with TRBD2 matching over 8 bases. Germline V gene sequence: CDR1 SGHRS, CDR2 YFSETQ. The CDR3 sequence is 16 residues long. In nucleotides, the CDR3 is TGCGCCCGCAGCTTGCCGGGGGGGATGGTCACCGGGGAGCTGTTTTTT. Its protein product is CARSLPGGMVTGELFF. Full variable domain (missing parts from reference TRBV5-1 and TRBJ2-2): KAGVTQTPRYLIKTRGQQVTLSCSPISGHRSVSWYQQTPGQGLQFLFEYFSETQRNKGNFPGRFSGRQFSNSRSEMNVSTLELGDSALYLCARSLPGGMVTGELFFGEGSRLTVL.

The CDR3 sequence is CASSQEGRGYTF. The CDR3 nucleotides are TGTGCCAGCAGCCAAGAGGGTCGGGGCTACACCTTC. The chain combines TRBV3-1 (or the pseudogene TRBV3-2) with TRBJ1-2; D gene ambiguous. The CDR3 covers 12 residues. Germline V gene lookup returns CDR1 LGHDT and CDR2 YNNKEL (reference sequence). V was clipped by 0 bases and J by 8 bases, with 7 bases between them.

This clone was seen once. This CDR3 is CASSGTESNSPLHF. The CDR3 DNA sequence: TGTGCCAGCAGCGGGACAGAAAGCAATTCACCCCTCCACTTT. The chain recombines TRBV6-5 with TRBJ1-6, with 7 bases aligning to TRBD1. CDR3 size: 14 residues. The junction had 6 bases not matched to a gene; V was cut back by 6 bases and J by 7 bases. Germline lookup yields CDR1 MNHEY and CDR2 SVGAGI.

This chain joins TRBV11-2 and TRBJ1-6, with a weak D call TRBD1 (6 bases). The CDR3 totals 17 residues. CDR1 is SGHAT and CDR2 is FQNNGV in the germline V gene. Trimming removed 0 bases at V and 9 bases at J, with 18 bases between. The DNA of the CDR3 is TGTGCCAGCAGCTTAGAGTACAGGGCGGGGTATGGTTCACCCCTCCACTTT. It encodes CASSLEYRAGYGSPLHF.

Comment on this clone: Other DNA sequences in the sample encode the same CDR3. The chain couples TRBV5-8 to TRBJ1-2; a possible D gene is TRBD1 (6 bases). CDR3 length: 14 residues. V was clipped by 0 bases and J by 4 bases, with 10 bases between them. Germline assignment: CDR1 SGHTS and CDR2 YDEGEE. The CDR3 protein is CASSLAGGGYGYTF. The CDR3 DNA is TGTGCCAGCAGCTTGGCCGGGGGCGGCTATGGCTACACCTTC.

DNA of the CDR3: TGTGCCAGCAGTGAGACTAGCGGGAGGGGGGGGACCCAGTACTTC. Its translation is CASSETSGRGGTQYF. The chain recombines TRBV6-1 with TRBJ2-5; 14 bases are a match to TRBD2. This CDR3 spans 15 amino acids. Germline values: CDR1 MNHNS, CDR2 SASEGT. V was pared by 3 bases and J by 7 bases, with 4 bases of the junction left unmatched.

The V gene is TRBV27, the J gene TRBJ2-3, with D perhaps TRBD2 (5 bases). The ends were cut back, 8 bases at V and 3 bases at J, with 15 bases in the middle. The CDR3 extends over 14 amino acids. Germline CDR1 is MNHEY and CDR2 is SMNVEV (reference sequence). The CDR3 is CASGTEEWTDTQYF. For the CDR3, the DNA is TGTGCCAGCGGCACGGAGGAGTGGACAGATACGCAGTATTTT.

The rearrangement links TRBV9 to TRBJ2-7, with a weak D call TRBD1 (5 bases). Trimming took off 2 bases at V and 2 bases at J, with 17 bases between the two ends. The CDR3 covers 16 residues. The V gene's germline CDR1 is SGDLS and CDR2 YYNGEE. CDR3 residues: CASSVNSLGATYEQYF. CDR3 in DNA: TGTGCCAGCAGCGTTAACTCGCTTGGGGCAACCTACGAGCAGTACTTC.

V and J are TRBV5-1 and TRBJ2-5; D unclear. The CDR3 spans 15 residues. V was trimmed by 2 bases and J by 5 bases, leaving 16 bases between them. The germline V gene has CDR1 SGHRS and CDR2 YFSETQ. CDR3 sequence reads: CASSFGQITAETQYF. In DNA form, the CDR3 reads TGCGCCAGCAGCTTTGGTCAGATCACCGCGGAGACCCAGTACTTC.

The V and J genes are TRBV19 and TRBJ1-2; no clear D. The CDR3 is 13 amino acids. Trimming cost V 7 bases and J 4 bases, with 13 bases left between them. Per the germline V gene, CDR1 is LNHDA and CDR2 is SQIVND (reference sequence). CDR3: CASTDIPSYGYTF. The DNA of the CDR3 is TGTGCCAGTACCGACATCCCCTCCTATGGCTACACCTTC.

CDR3 region: CASSPDRVGAFF. The CDR3, as DNA: TGCGCCAGCAGCCCCGACAGGGTAGGTGCTTTCTTT. The genes are TRBV5-1 and TRBJ1-1; 7 bases match TRBD1. Losses at the gene ends were 4 bases for V and 11 bases for J; bases not matched to a gene: 8. The germline V gene encodes CDR1 SGHRS and CDR2 YFSETQ. The CDR3 has 12 amino acids.

This chain joins TRBV19 and TRBJ2-1, with 14 bases fitting TRBD2. The CDR3 is 18 amino acids. The germline CDR1 and CDR2 sequences are LNHDA and SQIVND (reference sequence). V was pared by 1 base and J by 0 bases, with 2 bases of the junction left unmatched. The CDR3 DNA reads TGTGCCAGTAGTATAGGGACTAGCGGGAGGAGCTCCTACAATGAGCAGTTCTTC. Protein: CASSIGTSGRSSYNEQFF.

This chain joins TRBV5-1 and TRBJ2-2; no clear D gene. Trimming removed 0 bases at V and 7 bases at J, with 10 bases between. This CDR3 is built from 14 residues. The germline V gene encodes CDR1 SGHRS and CDR2 YFSETQ. This CDR3 is CASSLDSYFGELFF. The CDR3, as DNA: TGCGCCAGCAGCTTGGACAGTTACTTCGGGGAGCTGTTTTTT.

The V and J genes are TRBV12-3 or TRBV12-4 and TRBJ2-5; D is undetermined. The CDR3 extends over 12 amino acids. V dropped 5 bases and J dropped 4 bases, with 8 bases sitting between them. The DNA for the CDR3 is TGTGCCAGCAGTAGATTAGGAGAGACCCAGTACTTC. Encoded protein: CASSRLGETQYF.

The rearrangement links TRBV4-1 to TRBJ1-2, with D perhaps TRBD1 (5 bases). Germline-derived CDR1 and CDR2 are MGHRA and YSYEKL. CDR3 length: 15 residues. Trimming removed 5 bases from V and 8 bases from J, with 21 bases in between. The CDR3 spells CASSFRASGTGGYTF. In nucleotides, the CDR3 is TGCGCCAGCAGCTTCCGGGCCTCAGGGACGGGGGGCTACACCTTC.

This clone came up a few times. This chain connects TRBV5-1 to TRBJ1-1; 9 nucleotides agree with TRBD1. Germline V lookup: CDR1 SGHRS, CDR2 YFSETQ. With V trimmed by 3 bases and J by 8 bases, 11 bases remained unmatched. This CDR3 spans 15 amino acids. The chain's CDR3 is CASSSGTGSLVEAFF. The CDR3 nucleotides are TGCGCCAGCAGCTCCGGGACAGGGTCTCTCGTGGAAGCTTTCTTT.

This clone was detected only once. The CDR3 DNA reads TGTGCCAGCAGTCCTCAGACCCCACGGGGAGATACGCAGTATTTT. Protein sequence: CASSPQTPRGDTQYF. The chain is built from TRBV7-6 and TRBJ2-3, with a weak D call TRBD2 (5 bases). Trimming pared 6 bases from V and 5 bases from J, leaving 18 bases between. The CDR3 has 15 residues. Germline CDR1 reads SGHVS; CDR2 reads FNYEAQ.

This chain's CDR3 is CASSLESGGGYNEQFF. The CDR3 DNA is TGTGCCAGCAGCTTAGAGTCGGGAGGCGGGTACAATGAGCAGTTCTTC. The chain has TRBV7-8 and TRBJ2-1, with 7 bases lining up with TRBD2. The CDR3 extends over 16 amino acids. CDR1 SGHVS and CDR2 FQNEAQ come from the germline V gene. V shed 1 base and J 4 bases; nucleotides not matched to a gene: 7.

In DNA, the CDR3 is TGCAGCGTTGGTAGGGGGAGCAACACCGGGGAGCTGTTTTTT. It codes for CSVGRGSNTGELFF. V is TRBV29-1 and J is TRBJ2-2, with a possible D match to TRBD1 (6 bases). With 4 bases removed from V and 2 bases from J, the gap between germline ends came to 11 bases. The CDR3 has 14 amino acids. Germline assignment: CDR1 SQVTM and CDR2 ANQGSEA.

V gene TRBV6-4 combines with J gene TRBJ2-3, with a tentative D call TRBD2 (5 bases). CDR1 is MRHNA, CDR2 SNTAGT, per germline. V was trimmed by 3 bases and J by 5 bases, leaving 12 bases between them. The CDR3 spans 14 residues. CDR3 region: CASSEMAGLDTQYF. CDR3 nucleotides: TGTGCCAGCAGTGAAATGGCGGGTCTAGATACGCAGTATTTT.